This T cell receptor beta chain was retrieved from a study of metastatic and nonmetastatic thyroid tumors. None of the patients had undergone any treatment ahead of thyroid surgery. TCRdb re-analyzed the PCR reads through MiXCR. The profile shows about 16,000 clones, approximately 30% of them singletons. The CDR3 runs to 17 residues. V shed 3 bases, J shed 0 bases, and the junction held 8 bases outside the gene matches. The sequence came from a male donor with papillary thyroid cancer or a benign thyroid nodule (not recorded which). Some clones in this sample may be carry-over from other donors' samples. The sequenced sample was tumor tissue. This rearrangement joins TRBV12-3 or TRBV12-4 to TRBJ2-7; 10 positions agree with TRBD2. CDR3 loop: CASSFSQTSGSSYEQYF. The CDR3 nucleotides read TGTGCCAGCAGTTTCAGTCAGACTAGCGGGTCCTCCTACGAGCAGTACTTC.